This T cell receptor (beta chain) was recovered during a study of beta chain features in type 1 diabetes. cDNA synthesis used the whole RNA isolate, giving expressed TCRB sequences. Sequencing was performed with immunoSEQ multiplex PCR; in TCRdb, only in-frame clones are kept and a portion is missing. Of about 350,000 clones in the sample, about 20% were seen once. Without exception, sorted populations had purity beyond 95%. Deletions cut 4 bases from V and 0 bases from J, with 12 bases between. The germline V gene encodes CDR1 GTSNPN and CDR2 SVGIG (reference sequence). The CDR3 extends over 14 amino acids. This clone was recorded a few times.

Material for sequencing was naive CD4+ T cells from blood. The receptor's source is a woman younger than 35 in good health. The V gene is TRBV30, the J gene TRBJ1-2, with TRBD1 as a possible D gene (5 bases). CDR3 region: CAWIVDRANYGYTF. The CDR3 DNA is TGTGCCTGGATCGTAGACAGAGCTAACTATGGCTACACCTTC.